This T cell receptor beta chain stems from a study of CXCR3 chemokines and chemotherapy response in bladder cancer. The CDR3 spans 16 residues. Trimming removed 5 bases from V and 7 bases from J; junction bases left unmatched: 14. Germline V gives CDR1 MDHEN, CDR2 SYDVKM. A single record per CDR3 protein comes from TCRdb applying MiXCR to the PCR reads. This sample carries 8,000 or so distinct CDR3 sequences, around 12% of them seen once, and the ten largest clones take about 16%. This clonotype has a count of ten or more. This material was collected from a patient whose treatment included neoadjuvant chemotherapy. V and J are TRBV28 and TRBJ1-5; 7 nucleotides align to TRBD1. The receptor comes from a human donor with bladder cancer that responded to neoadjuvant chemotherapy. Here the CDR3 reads CASSLTMGTDRQPQHF. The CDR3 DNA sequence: TGTGCCAGCAGTCTCACCATGGGGACAGACCGCCAGCCCCAGCATTTT. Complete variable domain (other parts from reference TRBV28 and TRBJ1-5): DVKVTQSSRYLVKRTGEKVFLECVQDMDHENMFWYRQDPGLGLRLIYFSYDVKMKEKGDIPEGYSVSREKKERFSLILESASTNQTSMYLCASSLTMGTDRQPQHFGDGTRLSIL.